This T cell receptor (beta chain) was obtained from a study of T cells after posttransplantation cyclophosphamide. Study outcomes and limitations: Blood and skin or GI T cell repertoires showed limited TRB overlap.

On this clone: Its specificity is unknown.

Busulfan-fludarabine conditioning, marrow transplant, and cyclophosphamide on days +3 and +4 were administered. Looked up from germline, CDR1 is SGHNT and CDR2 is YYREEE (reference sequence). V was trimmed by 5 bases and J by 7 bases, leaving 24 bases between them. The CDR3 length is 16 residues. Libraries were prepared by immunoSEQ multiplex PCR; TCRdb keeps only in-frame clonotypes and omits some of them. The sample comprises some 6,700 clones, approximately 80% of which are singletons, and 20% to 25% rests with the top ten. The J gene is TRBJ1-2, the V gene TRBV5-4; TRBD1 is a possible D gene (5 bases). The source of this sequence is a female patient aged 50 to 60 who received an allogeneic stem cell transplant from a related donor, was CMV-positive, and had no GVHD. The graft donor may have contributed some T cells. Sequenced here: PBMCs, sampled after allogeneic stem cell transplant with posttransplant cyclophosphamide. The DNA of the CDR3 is TGTGCCAGCAGTTCCGGGGGTAGGGGCGTCTGGCTTGGCTACACCTTC. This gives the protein CASSSGGRGVWLGYTF.